These 17 T cell receptor beta chains were all obtained from the same sample, sequenced in a study of blood T cell repertoires in COVID-19. Assay: immunoSEQ multiplex PCR; the TCRdb copy retains only in-frame clones and omits some. The repertoire includes fewer than 250,000 clones, about 89% of them detected once, and around 6.5% sits in the top ten. Source material: peripheral blood. The receptors stem from a man in his sixties who had recovered from COVID-19.

The chain combines TRBV6-6 with TRBJ2-5; 10 nucleotides align to TRBD1. Germline CDR1 MNHNY, CDR2 SVGAGI (reference sequence). CDR3 length: 13 residues. Trimming at V came to 11 bases and at J to 5 bases, leaving 8 bases not matched to a gene. The CDR3 DNA reads as TGTGCCGGTAGGGACAGGGGTATCGAGACCCAGTACTTC. It encodes CAGRDRGIETQYF.

The chain links TRBV6-5 to TRBJ1-2; no reliable D call. Germline values: CDR1 MNHEY, CDR2 SVGAGI. Trimming took 2 bases from V and 3 from J, leaving 10 bases between them. The CDR3 is made up of 14 amino acids. CDR3 sequence reads: CASSYREGHYGYTF. CDR3 nucleotide sequence: TGTGCCAGCAGTTACAGGGAGGGTCACTATGGCTACACCTTC.

V usage is TRBV27 and J usage is TRBJ2-1, with 15 bases matching TRBD2. The CDR3 spans 17 residues. Germline CDR1 is MNHEY and CDR2 is SMNVEV (reference sequence). The V and J ends lost 5 bases and 4 bases, in that order; junction bases with no gene match: 6. CDR3 loop: CASSGRTSGRGYNEQFF. DNA for the CDR3: TGTGCCAGCAGTGGCCGGACTAGCGGGAGGGGTTACAATGAGCAGTTCTTC.

CDR3 region: CASSQLSGREKLFF. The CDR3 DNA reads as TGCGCCAGCAGCCAATTGTCCGGGAGGGAAAAACTGTTTTTT. The chain is built from TRBV4-1 and TRBJ1-4; the D is unclear. CDR1 is MGHRA and CDR2 is YSYEKL in the germline V gene. The CDR3 covers 14 residues. V was shortened by 2 bases and J by 8 bases, with 12 bases between the two germline ends.

As DNA, the CDR3 is TGTGCCAGCAACCGCGGGCAGGGGGGCGACGAGCAGTACTTC. Amino acid sequence: CASNRGQGGDEQYF. The genes are TRBV2 and TRBJ2-7, with a weak D call TRBD1 (7 bases). CDR1 is SNHLY and CDR2 is FYNNEI in the germline V gene. The CDR3 covers 14 residues. The germline V and J ends were trimmed by 7 bases and 5 bases, with 18 bases remaining between them.

The chain couples TRBV6-2 or TRBV6-3 to TRBJ2-7; 10 bases map to TRBD2. The germline gives CDR1 MNHEY, CDR2 SVGEGT. The CDR3 is 15 amino acids. Trimming took 2 bases from V and 3 from J; bases not matched to a gene: 4. In DNA, the CDR3 is TGTGCCAGCAGTTACAGGCTAGCGGGAGACTACGAGCAGTACTTC. Amino acids: CASSYRLAGDYEQYF.

The rearrangement uses TRBV4-3 and TRBJ2-3, with TRBD2 identical over 8 bases. This CDR3 is built from 16 residues. With 4 bases clipped from V and 1 base from J, the junction kept 7 bases outside the gene matches. Germline assignment: CDR1 LGHNA and CDR2 YSLEER. CDR3 DNA sequence: TGCGCCAGCAGCCCCCGGACTAGCATCGGCACAGATACGCAGTATTTT. Its translation: CASSPRTSIGTDTQYF.

The genes are TRBV5-1 and TRBJ2-5; 15 positions agree with TRBD2. V was pared by 4 bases and J by 5 bases, with 9 bases of the junction left unmatched. The CDR3 spans 17 residues. Germline CDR1 SGHRS, CDR2 YFSETQ. The CDR3 DNA is TGCGCCAGCAGCAAGGGACTAGCGGGAGGTAAAACCGAGACCCAGTACTTC. Translating gives CASSKGLAGGKTETQYF.

J is TRBJ2-1 and V is TRBV19; TRBD2 matches at 11 bases. This CDR3 contains 16 residues. V lost 3 bases and J lost 9; bases outside the gene matches: 10. CDR1 is LNHDA, CDR2 SQIVND, per germline (reference sequence). The DNA of the CDR3 is TGTGCCAGTAGTATCTTTACCCTAGCGGGGGGCCGTGAGCAGTTCTTC. Amino acid sequence: CASSIFTLAGGREQFF.

The chain is built from TRBV11-3 and TRBJ2-1; maybe TRBD2 (5 bases). CDR1 and CDR2 from the germline V gene are SGHNT and YENEEA. V was shortened by 6 bases and J by 6 bases, with 12 bases between the two germline ends. CDR3 length: 13 amino acids. This chain's CDR3 is CASSQFEGNEQFF. The CDR3 DNA reads TGTGCCAGCAGTCAGTTCGAGGGCAATGAGCAGTTCTTC.

This chain connects TRBV19 to TRBJ2-1, with D possibly TRBD1 on 6 matching bases. The CDR3 has 16 amino acids. Germline loops: CDR1 LNHDA, CDR2 SQIVND (reference sequence). V was clipped by 0 bases and J by 7 bases, with 16 bases between them. CDR3 region: CASSIERGTRTNEQFF. Written as DNA, the CDR3 is TGTGCCAGTAGTATAGAACGAGGGACAAGGACGAATGAGCAGTTCTTC.

V and J are TRBV6-6 and TRBJ1-2; TRBD1 matches 10 bases. The trim removed 4 bases at V and 8 bases at J, leaving 4 bases unmatched. This CDR3 contains 13 residues. Germline assignment: CDR1 MNHNY and CDR2 SVGAGI (reference sequence). CDR3 coding DNA: TGTGCCAGCAGTTCCCGGACAGGGGGGGGCTACACCTTC. It specifies CASSSRTGGGYTF.

The V call is TRBV6-2 or TRBV6-3, the J call TRBJ2-7; TRBD1 agrees at 10 bases. Germline V gene data show CDR1 as MNHEY and CDR2 as SVGEGT. The CDR3 runs to 14 residues. V was pared by 5 bases and J by 4 bases, with 5 bases of the junction left unmatched. DNA for the CDR3: TGTGCCAGCAGTGCCCGGGACAGGGGTTACGAGCAGTACTTC. This sequence encodes CASSARDRGYEQYF.

This sequence joins TRBV3-1 (or the pseudogene TRBV3-2) and TRBJ2-5, with TRBD2 matching 16 bases. With 5 bases clipped from V and 5 bases from J, the junction kept 2 bases outside the gene matches. The CDR3 has 15 amino acids. The germline CDR1 and CDR2 sequences are LGHDT and YNNKEL (reference sequence). Here the CDR3 DNA reads TGTGCCAGCAGCTGGGGACTAGCGGGGGGGGAGACCCAGTACTTC. This encodes CASSWGLAGGETQYF.

The V gene is TRBV19, the J gene TRBJ1-1; tentative D call: TRBD1 (5 bases). Trimming removed 5 bases from V and 5 bases from J, with 15 bases in between. The length of the CDR3 is 14 residues. Germline values: CDR1 LNHDA, CDR2 SQIVND (reference sequence). DNA for the CDR3: TGTGCCAGTAGTTCCCGGGACGGGGGGACTGAAGCTTTCTTT. The encoded protein is CASSSRDGGTEAFF.

The rearrangement links TRBV4-1 to TRBJ2-3, with a possible D match to TRBD2 (5 bases). The CDR3 totals 14 residues. In germline, CDR1 is MGHRA, CDR2 YSYEKL. Trimming pared 0 bases from V and 6 bases from J, leaving 10 bases between. The CDR3, as DNA: TGCGCCAGCAGCCAAGACCTTGAGGGCGATACGCAGTATTTT. As protein: CASSQDLEGDTQYF.

The V call is TRBV18, the J call TRBJ2-7; a possible D gene is TRBD1 (6 bases). The CDR3 has 12 residues. V was cut by 4 bases and J by 3 bases, with 7 bases left in between. Germline V CDR1 and CDR2: KGHSH, LQKENI. The chain's CDR3 is CASSLQGYEQYF. CDR3 DNA: TGTGCCAGCTCACTACAGGGCTACGAGCAGTACTTC.